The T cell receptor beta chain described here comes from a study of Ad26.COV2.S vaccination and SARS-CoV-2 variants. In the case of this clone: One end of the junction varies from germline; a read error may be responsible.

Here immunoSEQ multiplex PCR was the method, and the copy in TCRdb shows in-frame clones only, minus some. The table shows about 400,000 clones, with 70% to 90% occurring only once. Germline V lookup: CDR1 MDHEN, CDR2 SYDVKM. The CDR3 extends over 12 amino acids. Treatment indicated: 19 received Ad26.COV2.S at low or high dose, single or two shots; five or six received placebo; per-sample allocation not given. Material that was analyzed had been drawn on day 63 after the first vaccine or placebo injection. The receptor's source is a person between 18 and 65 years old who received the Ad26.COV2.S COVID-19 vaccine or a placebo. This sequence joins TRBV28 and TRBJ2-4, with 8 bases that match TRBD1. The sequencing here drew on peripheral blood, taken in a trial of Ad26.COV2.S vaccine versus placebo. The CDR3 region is CASSLIGQGGHF. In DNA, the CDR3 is TGTGCCAGCAGTTTAATTGGACAGGGTGGCCACTTC.